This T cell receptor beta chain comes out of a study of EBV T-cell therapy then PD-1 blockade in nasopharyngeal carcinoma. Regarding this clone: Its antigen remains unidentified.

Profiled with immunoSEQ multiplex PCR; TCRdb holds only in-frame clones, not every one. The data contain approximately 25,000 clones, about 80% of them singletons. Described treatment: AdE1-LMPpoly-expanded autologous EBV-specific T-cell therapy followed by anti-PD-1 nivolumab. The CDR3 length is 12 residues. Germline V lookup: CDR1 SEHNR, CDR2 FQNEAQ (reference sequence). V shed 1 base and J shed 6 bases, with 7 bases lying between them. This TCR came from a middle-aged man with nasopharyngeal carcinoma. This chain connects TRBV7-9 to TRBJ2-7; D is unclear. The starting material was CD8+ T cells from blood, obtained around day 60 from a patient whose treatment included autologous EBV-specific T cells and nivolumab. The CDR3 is CASSLGLSEQYF. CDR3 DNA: TGTGCCAGCAGCTTAGGGCTCTCCGAGCAGTACTTC.